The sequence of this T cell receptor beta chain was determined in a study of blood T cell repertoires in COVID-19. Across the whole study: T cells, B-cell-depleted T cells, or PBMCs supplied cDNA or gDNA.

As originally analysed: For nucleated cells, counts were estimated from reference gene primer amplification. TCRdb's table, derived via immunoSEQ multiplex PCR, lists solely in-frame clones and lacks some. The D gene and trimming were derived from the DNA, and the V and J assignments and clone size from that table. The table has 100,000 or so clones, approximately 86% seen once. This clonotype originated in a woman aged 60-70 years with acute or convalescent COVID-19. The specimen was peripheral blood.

The CDR3 is CASSPGTGGASGANVLTF. The CDR3 DNA follows: TGTGCCAGCAGCCCAGGGACAGGGGGCGCTTCTGGGGCCAACGTCCTGACTTTC. The V gene is TRBV2, the J gene TRBJ2-6; 12 nucleotides agree with TRBD1. The CDR3 runs 18 residues. Germline CDR1 SNHLY, CDR2 FYNNEI. The V gene end was trimmed by 6 bases and the J gene end by 1 base; junction bases not matched to a gene: 7. The full variable domain, rest sourced from reference TRBV2 and TRBJ2-6, is EPEVTQTPSHQVTQMGQEVILRCVPISNHLYFYWYRQILGQKVEFLVSFYNNEISEKSEIFDDQFSVERPDGSNFTLKIRSTKLEDSAMYFCASSPGTGGASGANVLTFGAGSRLTVL.